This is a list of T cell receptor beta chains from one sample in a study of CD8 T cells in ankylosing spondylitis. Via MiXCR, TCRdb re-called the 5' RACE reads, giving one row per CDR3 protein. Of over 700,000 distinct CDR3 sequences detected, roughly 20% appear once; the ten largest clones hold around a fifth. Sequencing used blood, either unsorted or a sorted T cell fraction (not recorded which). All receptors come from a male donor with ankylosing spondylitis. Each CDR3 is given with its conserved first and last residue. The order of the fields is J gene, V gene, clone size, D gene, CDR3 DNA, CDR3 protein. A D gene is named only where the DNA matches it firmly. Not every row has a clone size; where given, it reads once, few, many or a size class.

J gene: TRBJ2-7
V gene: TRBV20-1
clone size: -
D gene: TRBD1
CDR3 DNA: TGCAGTGCTAGAGATTTTCAGGGGGAGACCTACGAGCAGTACTTC
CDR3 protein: CSARDFQGETYEQYF

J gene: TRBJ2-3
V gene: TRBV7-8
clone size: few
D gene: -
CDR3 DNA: TGTGCCAGCAGCCCACGGAGGGGCACAGATACGCAGTATTTT
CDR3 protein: CASSPRRGTDTQYF

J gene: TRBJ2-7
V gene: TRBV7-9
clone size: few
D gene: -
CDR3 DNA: TGTGCCAGCAGGGAGGCACCTAGCTACGAGCAGTACTTC
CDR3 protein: CASREAPSYEQYF

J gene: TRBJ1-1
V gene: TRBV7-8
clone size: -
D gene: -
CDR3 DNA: TGTGCCAGCAGCTTATCGACAGCAATTAACACTGAAGCTTTCTTT
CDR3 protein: CASSLSTAINTEAFF

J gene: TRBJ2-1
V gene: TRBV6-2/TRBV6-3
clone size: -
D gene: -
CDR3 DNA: TGTGCCAGCAGTAATACCGGCAAGGGGGGAGAGCAGTTCTTC
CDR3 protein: CASSNTGKGGEQFF

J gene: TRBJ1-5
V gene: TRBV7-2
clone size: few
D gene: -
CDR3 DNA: TGTGCCAGCAGCTTGAAGGGGGGGAGCAATCAGCCCCAGCATTTT
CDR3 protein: CASSLKGGSNQPQHF

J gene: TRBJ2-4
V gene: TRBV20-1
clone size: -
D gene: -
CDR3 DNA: TGCAGTGCTAGAGATTGGGGGTCGATAGCCAAAAACATTCAGTACTTC
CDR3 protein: CSARDWGSIAKNIQYF

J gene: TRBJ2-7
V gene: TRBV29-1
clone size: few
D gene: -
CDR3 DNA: TGCAGCGTTGTCAGGGGGGTCGAGCAGTACTTC
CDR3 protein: CSVVRGVEQYF

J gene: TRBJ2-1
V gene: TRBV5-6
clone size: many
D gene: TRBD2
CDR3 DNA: TGTGCCAGCAGCGCAACCCCGGTAGCGGGGGTTAATGAGCAGTTCTTC
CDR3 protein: CASSATPVAGVNEQFF

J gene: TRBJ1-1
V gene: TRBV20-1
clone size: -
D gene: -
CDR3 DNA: TGCAGTGCTAGTTGGGAGAACTTGAACACTGAAGCTTTCTTT
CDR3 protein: CSASWENLNTEAFF

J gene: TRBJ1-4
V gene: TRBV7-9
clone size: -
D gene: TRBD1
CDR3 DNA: TGTGCCATACGTCCGGGGACAGATATTGAAAAACTGTTTTTT
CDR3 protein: CAIRPGTDIEKLFF

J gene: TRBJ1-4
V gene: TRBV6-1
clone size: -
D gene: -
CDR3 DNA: TGTGCCAGCACCGGGGTCAATAATGAAAAACTGTTTTTT
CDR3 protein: CASTGVNNEKLFF

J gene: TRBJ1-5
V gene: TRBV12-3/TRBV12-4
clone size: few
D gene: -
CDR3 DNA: TGTGCCAGCACTGTGGACAGTCGTAGCAATCAGCCCCAGCATTTT
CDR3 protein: CASTVDSRSNQPQHF

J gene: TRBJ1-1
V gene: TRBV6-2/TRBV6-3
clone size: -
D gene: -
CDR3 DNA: TGTGCCAGCAGGGACACCTACATGAACACTGAAGCTTTCTTT
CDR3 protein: CASRDTYMNTEAFF

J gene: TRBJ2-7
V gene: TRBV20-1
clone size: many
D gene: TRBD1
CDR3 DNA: TGCAGTGCTAGTGATCGGACAGGGAGGTACGAGCAGTACTTC
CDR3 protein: CSASDRTGRYEQYF

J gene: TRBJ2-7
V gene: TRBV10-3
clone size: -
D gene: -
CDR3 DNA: TGTGCCGCGCTCAGGGGGGCCGCCTACGAGCAGTACTTC
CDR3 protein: CAALRGAAYEQYF

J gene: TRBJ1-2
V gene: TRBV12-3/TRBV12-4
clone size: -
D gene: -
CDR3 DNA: TGTGCCAGCAGTCCCAACCGCTTACAGGGAGTTAGGGGCTACACCTTC
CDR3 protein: CASSPNRLQGVRGYTF

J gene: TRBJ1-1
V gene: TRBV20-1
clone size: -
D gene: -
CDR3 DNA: TGCAGTGCTGTCGGGACCCCAAACACTGAAGCTTTCTTT
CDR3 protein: CSAVGTPNTEAFF

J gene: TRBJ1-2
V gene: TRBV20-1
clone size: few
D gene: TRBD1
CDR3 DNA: TGCAGTGCTAGAGGGGACAGGGTGGGTTCGGGCGGCTACACCTTC
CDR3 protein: CSARGDRVGSGGYTF

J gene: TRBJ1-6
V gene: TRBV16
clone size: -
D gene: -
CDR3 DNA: TGTGCCAGCAGCCAATCTTATGGATTTGAGGCGGCGTATAATTCACCCCTCCACTTT
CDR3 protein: CASSQSYGFEAAYNSPLHF

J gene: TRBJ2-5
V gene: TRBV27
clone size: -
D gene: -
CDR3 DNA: TGTGCCAGCAGTTATAACAGGCAAGAGACCCAGTACTTC
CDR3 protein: CASSYNRQETQYF

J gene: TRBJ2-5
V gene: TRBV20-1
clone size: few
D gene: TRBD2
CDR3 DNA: TGCAAGATTAGCGGGAGTAGGGAGACCCAGTACTTC
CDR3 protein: CKISGSRETQYF

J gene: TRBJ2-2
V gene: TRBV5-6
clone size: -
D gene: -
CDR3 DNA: TGTGCCAGCAGCTGGGCGCTATCCATTGTGAACACCGGGGAGCTGTTTTTT
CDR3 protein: CASSWALSIVNTGELFF

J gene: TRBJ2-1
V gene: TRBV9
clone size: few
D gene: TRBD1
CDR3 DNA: TGTGCCAGCAGCGTAGATGCAGGGACAGGCTCCTACAATGAGCAGTTCTTC
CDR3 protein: CASSVDAGTGSYNEQFF

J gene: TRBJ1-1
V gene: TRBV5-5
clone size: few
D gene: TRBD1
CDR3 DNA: TGTGCCAGCAGCCGGGGACAGGGGGTCACTGAAGCTTTCTTT
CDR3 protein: CASSRGQGVTEAFF

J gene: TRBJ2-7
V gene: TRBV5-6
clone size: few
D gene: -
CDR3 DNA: TGTGCCAGCAGCTTAATGGGGGACCGTCAAACCTACGAGCAGTACTTC
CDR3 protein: CASSLMGDRQTYEQYF

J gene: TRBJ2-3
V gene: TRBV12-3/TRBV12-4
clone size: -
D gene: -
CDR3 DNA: TGTGCCAGCACCCCGGGACTCCTCAGCACAGATACGCAGTATTTT
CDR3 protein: CASTPGLLSTDTQYF

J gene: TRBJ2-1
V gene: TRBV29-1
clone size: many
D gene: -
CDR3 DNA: TGCAGCGTTGCTCCGGGACCCAGCTCCTACAATGAGCAGTTCTTC
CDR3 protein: CSVAPGPSSYNEQFF

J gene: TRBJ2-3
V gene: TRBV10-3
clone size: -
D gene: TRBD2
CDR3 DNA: TGTGCCATCAGTGAGTCTCGTCAGCGGGGCCCCACAGATACGCAGTATTTT
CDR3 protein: CAISESRQRGPTDTQYF

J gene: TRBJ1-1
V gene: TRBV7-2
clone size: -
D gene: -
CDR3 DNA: TGTGCCAGCAGAGGAGGGGGGGGGACGGCTTTCTTT
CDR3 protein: CASRGGGGTAFF

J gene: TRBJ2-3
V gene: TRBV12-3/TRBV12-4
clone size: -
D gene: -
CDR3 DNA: TGTGCCAGCACCTCCTCGGTGGGAGTATACTCGGCAGATACGCAGTATTTT
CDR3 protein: CASTSSVGVYSADTQYF

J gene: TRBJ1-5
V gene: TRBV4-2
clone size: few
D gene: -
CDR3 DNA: TGTGCCAGCAGCCAGGGGGACGGAGACTATCAGCCCCAGCATTTT
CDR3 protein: CASSQGDGDYQPQHF

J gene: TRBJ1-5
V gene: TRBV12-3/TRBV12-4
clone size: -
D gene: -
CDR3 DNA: TGTGCCAGCAGTTTCAGGGATCAGCCCCAGCATTTT
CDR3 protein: CASSFRDQPQHF

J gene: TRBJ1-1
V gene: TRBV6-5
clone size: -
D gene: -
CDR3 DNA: TGTGCCAGCAGTTCCCGACCCGCTGGCACTGAAGCTTTCTTT
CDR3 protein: CASSSRPAGTEAFF

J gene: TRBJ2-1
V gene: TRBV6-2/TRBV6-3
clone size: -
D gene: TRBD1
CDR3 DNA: TGTGCCAGCAGGGACAGGGGGTACTACAATGAGCAGTTCTTC
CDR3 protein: CASRDRGYYNEQFF

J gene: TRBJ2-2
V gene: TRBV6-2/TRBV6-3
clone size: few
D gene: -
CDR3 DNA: TGTGCCAGCAGTTTTGCGCCCGCGGGTGGGGAGCTGTTTTTT
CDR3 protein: CASSFAPAGGELFF

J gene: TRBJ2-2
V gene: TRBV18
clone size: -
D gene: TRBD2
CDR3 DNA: TGTGCCAGCTCACCAAGGCTAGCGGGAGTCGGCAACACCGGGGAGCTGTTTTTT
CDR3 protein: CASSPRLAGVGNTGELFF

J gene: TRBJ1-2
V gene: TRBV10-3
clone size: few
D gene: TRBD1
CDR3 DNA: TGTGCCATCGCCGGGACAGGGGGGATCCATGGCTACACCTTC
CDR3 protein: CAIAGTGGIHGYTF

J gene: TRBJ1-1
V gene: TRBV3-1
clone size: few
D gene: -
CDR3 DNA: TGTGCCAGCAGCCAAGGGGGTGTAGTGAACACTGAAGCTTTCTTT
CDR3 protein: CASSQGGVVNTEAFF